The next 15 T cell receptor beta chains were all read from a single sample in a study of OX40 agonist ivuxolimab in advanced cancers. Profiled with immunoSEQ multiplex PCR; TCRdb holds only in-frame clones, not every one. Seen here are 72,000 or so clones, 80% to 90% observed once, and the top ten hold roughly 11%. The sequenced sample was CD4+ or CD8+ T cells sorted from blood, obtained in a trial of the OX40 agonist ivuxolimab. The receptors here all came from an adult with an advanced solid tumor such as melanoma, head and neck, liver or kidney cancer.

This CDR3 reads CASEQGSYNEQFF. CDR3 sequence (DNA): TGTGCCAGTGAACAGGGCTCCTACAATGAGCAGTTCTTC. The chain employs TRBV19 and TRBJ2-1; TRBD1 is a possible D gene (6 bases). With 8 bases removed from V and 0 bases from J, the gap between germline ends came to 8 bases. The CDR3 sequence is 13 residues long. The V gene's germline CDR1 is LNHDA and CDR2 SQIVND (reference sequence).

The chain carries TRBV13 and TRBJ2-1, with TRBD1 identical over 10 bases. The CDR3 extends over 15 amino acids. CDR1 is PRHDT and CDR2 is FYEKMQ in the germline V gene (reference sequence). V lost 7 bases and J lost 8; bases outside the gene matches: 11. The CDR3 here is CASMAWGTGADEQFF. CDR3 coding DNA: TGTGCCAGCATGGCCTGGGGGACAGGGGCCGATGAGCAGTTCTTC.

This rearrangement joins TRBV7-2 to TRBJ2-5; possibly TRBD2 for D (6 bases). Germline V CDR1 and CDR2: SGHTA, FQGNSA. The CDR3 consists of 17 residues. The V and J ends lost 5 bases and 1 base respectively, with 20 bases between them. CDR3 sequence reads: CASSALGWVAVQETQYF. Written as DNA, the CDR3 is TGTGCCAGCAGCGCTCTGGGTTGGGTAGCGGTCCAAGAGACCCAGTACTTC.

The chain carries TRBV5-1 and TRBJ1-3; tentative D call: TRBD1 (5 bases). The CDR3 length is 16 residues. Trimming removed 3 bases at V and 0 bases at J, with 13 bases between. Germline V gene sequence: CDR1 SGHRS, CDR2 YFSETQ. The CDR3 reads CASSSEAGHSGNTIYF. CDR3 nucleotides: TGCGCCAGCAGCTCGGAAGCAGGGCACTCTGGAAACACCATATATTTT.

This clone was picked up one time. This chain uses TRBV7-2 with TRBJ1-4; D remains unclear. CDR1 and CDR2 from the germline V gene are SGHTA and FQGNSA. The CDR3 consists of 13 residues. The ends were cut back, 5 bases at V and 3 bases at J, with 7 bases in the middle. The CDR3 DNA is TGTGCCAGCAGCCTAGGAGCTAATGAAAAACTGTTTTTT. It yields the protein CASSLGANEKLFF.

This clone has a single count. V gene TRBV6-6 combines with J gene TRBJ2-1; unclear D gene. The CDR3 has 13 residues. CDR1 and CDR2 from the germline V gene are MNHNY and SVGAGI (reference sequence). With 6 bases removed from V and 10 bases from J, the gap between germline ends came to 16 bases. CDR3 in amino acids: CASSERHLTEQFF. In DNA, the CDR3 is TGTGCCAGCAGCGAGCGCCACCTAACGGAGCAGTTCTTC.

The gene calls are TRBV9 and TRBJ2-2, with no clear D. The length of the CDR3 is 12 residues. Germline V gives CDR1 SGDLS, CDR2 YYNGEE. Trimming took off 1 base at V and 6 bases at J, with 4 bases between the two ends. The CDR3 protein is CASSVRSGELFF. The DNA of the CDR3 is TGTGCCAGCAGCGTAAGGTCCGGGGAGCTGTTTTTT. The entire variable domain, with the rest obtained from reference TRBV9 and TRBJ2-2, is as follows: DSGVTQTPKHLITATGQRVTLRCSPRSGDLSVYWYQQSLDQGLQFLIQYYNGEERAKGNILERFSAQQFPDLHSELNLSSLELGDSALYFCASSVRSGELFFGEGSRLTVL.

This clone was detected a few times. The CDR3 protein is CASSYYPRGGTAQHF. CDR3 DNA: TGTGCCAGCAGTTACTACCCGCGGGGAGGTACGGCCCAGCATTTT. The chain joins TRBV6-6 to TRBJ1-5; D gene ambiguous. Germline V gene lookup returns CDR1 MNHNY and CDR2 SVGAGI (reference sequence). The V and J ends lost 1 base and 11 bases respectively, with 18 bases between them. The CDR3 extends over 15 amino acids.

The chain uses TRBV21-1 and TRBJ1-4. TRBV21-1 is designated a pseudogene. This CDR3 has 15 residues. Here the CDR3 DNA reads TGTGCCAGCAGCCTCATGGGGGGGCTTGGAGAAAAACTGTTTTTT. This encodes CASSLMGGLGEKLFF.

The rearrangement joins TRBV7-2 to TRBJ1-3; D not resolved. Deletions cut 6 bases from V and 0 bases from J, with 12 bases between. The CDR3 is made up of 15 amino acids. Germline V gives CDR1 SGHTA, CDR2 FQGNSA. CDR3 sequence reads: CASRITASSGNTIYF. The DNA of the CDR3 is TGTGCCAGCAGGATTACAGCGAGCTCTGGAAACACCATATATTTT.

V and J are TRBV6-6 and TRBJ1-5; D remains ambiguous. The CDR3 contains 13 residues. Trimming took 6 bases from V and 5 from J, leaving 11 bases between them. Germline V gene sequence: CDR1 MNHNY, CDR2 SVGAGI (reference sequence). This CDR3 is CASSYGPDQPQHF. The CDR3 DNA follows: TGTGCCAGCAGCTACGGGCCCGATCAGCCCCAGCATTTT.

This clone was found a few times. The chain links TRBV25-1 to TRBJ2-6, with D possibly matching TRBD2 (6 bases). The CDR3 has 18 residues. V lost 3 bases and J lost 1, with 16 bases in between. The V gene's germline CDR1 is MGHDK and CDR2 SYGVNS. The CDR3 is CASSDFSAGRSGANVLTF. For the CDR3, the DNA is TGTGCCAGCAGTGATTTCTCCGCAGGGAGGTCTGGGGCCAACGTCCTGACTTTC.

The chain joins TRBV27 to TRBJ2-3, with 10 nucleotides matching TRBD2. Germline V CDR1 and CDR2: MNHEY, SMNVEV (reference sequence). This CDR3 is 15 amino acids long. The CDR3 here is CAVRDLAGVTDTQYF. The CDR3 DNA sequence: TGTGCGGTCAGGGATCTAGCGGGGGTGACAGATACGCAGTATTTT.

This rearrangement joins TRBV5-4 to TRBJ1-6, with 9 positions matching TRBD1. The CDR3 is 14 amino acids. Looked up from germline, CDR1 is SGHNT and CDR2 is YYREEE (reference sequence). Unmatched junction bases numbered 6, after V lost 4 bases and J lost 10 bases. CDR3 sequence: CASSKGQGKSPLHF. As DNA, the CDR3 is TGTGCCAGCAGCAAGGGACAGGGAAAGTCACCCCTCCACTTT.

This chain uses TRBV5-1 with TRBJ2-5; D possibly corresponds to TRBD2 (5 bases). Trimming left V 0 bases short and J 4 bases short, with 10 bases between. Germline V gives CDR1 SGHRS, CDR2 YFSETQ. The CDR3 sequence is 14 residues long. CDR3 in amino acids: CASSLVGEGETQYF. The DNA of the CDR3 is TGCGCCAGCAGCTTGGTGGGAGAGGGAGAGACCCAGTACTTC.